The present T cell receptor beta chain was sequenced within a study of human T cells and chemical hapten exposure. The table lists this clonotype with a few counts. This sample's time point: patch test 2, 6 weeks after DPC sensitization. Treatment described: therapeutic diphenylcyclopropenone sensitization with weekly scalp DPC. Phlebotomy was performed prior to application of every patch test. The study used a library that attached unique molecular identifiers to individual cDNA molecules. Each CDR3 protein gets one entry after TCRdb re-called the RACE reads with MiXCR. The data show tens of thousands of distinct CDR3 sequences, around 7% seen once. The V end was cut by 3 bases, the J end by 6 bases, with 15 bases between. CDR3 size: 15 residues.

The sequences come from whole blood, collected in connection with sensitization to the hapten diphenylcyclopropenone (DPC). The clonotype originates from a woman younger than 45 with alopecia areata. Some clones in this sample may be carry-over from other donors' samples. V gene TRBV12-3 or TRBV12-4 combines with J gene TRBJ1-5; D not certain. In DNA, the CDR3 is TGTGCCAGCAGTTTTGGGGATTCCCCGGGTCAGCCCCAGCATTTT. Amino acids: CASSFGDSPGQPQHF.